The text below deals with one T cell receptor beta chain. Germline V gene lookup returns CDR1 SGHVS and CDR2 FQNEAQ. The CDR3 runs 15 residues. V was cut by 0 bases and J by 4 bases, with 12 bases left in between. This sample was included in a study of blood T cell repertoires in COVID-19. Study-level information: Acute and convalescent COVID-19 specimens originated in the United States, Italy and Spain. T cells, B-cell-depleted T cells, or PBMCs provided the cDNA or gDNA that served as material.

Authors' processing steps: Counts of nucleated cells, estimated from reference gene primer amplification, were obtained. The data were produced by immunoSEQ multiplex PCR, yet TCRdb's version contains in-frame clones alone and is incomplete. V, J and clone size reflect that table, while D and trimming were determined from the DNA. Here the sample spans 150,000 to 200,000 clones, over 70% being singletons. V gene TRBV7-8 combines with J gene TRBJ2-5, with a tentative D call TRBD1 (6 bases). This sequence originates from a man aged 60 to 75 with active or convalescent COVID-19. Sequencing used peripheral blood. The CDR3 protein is CASSLATRTVETQYF. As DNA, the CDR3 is TGTGCCAGCAGCTTAGCTACCAGGACAGTAGAGACCCAGTACTTC.